These 5 T cell receptor beta chains were all obtained from the same sample, sequenced in a study of T cell repertoires in cytomegalovirus infection. Using its own MiXCR run on the reads, TCRdb lists one record per CDR3 protein. The table includes about 300,000 distinct CDR3 sequences, 8% to 10% detected once. The specimen was PBMCs. Receptors were obtained from a human donor in good health (CMV status not recorded). Some clones in this sample may be carry-over from other donors' samples.

A few counts support this clonotype. The chain joins TRBV6-8 to TRBJ2-7, with D unresolved. The CDR3 is 14 residues long. V lost 0 bases and J lost 3, with 9 bases in between. Looked up from germline, CDR1 is MNHGY and CDR2 is SAAAGT. The CDR3 nucleotides read TGTGCCAGCAGTTACTCCTATAACAGCTACGAGCAGTACGTC. It translates to CASSYSYNSYEQYV.

This clonotype was picked up many times. J is TRBJ1-3 and V is TRBV2, with D maybe TRBD1 (6 bases). V was cut by 6 bases and J by 16 bases, with 25 bases left in between. Germline CDR1 is SNHLY and CDR2 is FYNNEI. This CDR3 spans 14 amino acids. The CDR3: CASRRTALEPRRYF. CDR3 nucleotide sequence: TGTGCCAGCAGACGGACAGCACTGGAACCCCGACGGTATTTT.

This clonotype was detected many times. This chain connects TRBV2 to TRBJ2-6; weak D call: TRBD2 (5 bases). Trimming pared 8 bases from V and 2 bases from J, leaving 13 bases between. Germline V gene data show CDR1 as SNHLY and CDR2 as FYNNEI. The CDR3 spans 15 residues. This CDR3 is CASGGPNPGANVLTF. CDR3 nucleotide sequence: TGTGCCAGCGGAGGACCTAACCCTGGGGCCAACGTCCTGACTTTC.

The table lists this clonotype with many counts. The chain has TRBV6-1 and TRBJ2-3, with 8 bases matching TRBD1. Germline loops: CDR1 MNHNS, CDR2 SASEGT. There are 14 residues in the CDR3. The trim removed 6 bases at V and 2 bases at J, leaving 4 bases unmatched. CDR3 coding DNA: TGTGCCAGCAGGGAGACAGGGGACACAGATACGCAGTATTTT. Translating it yields CASRETGDTDTQYF.

This clonotype was recorded at least ten times. The genes are TRBV28 and TRBJ1-5; TRBD1 matches 7 bases. J lost 2 bases, V lost 7 bases, and 11 bases had no gene match. CDR3 length: 16 amino acids. Germline CDR1 MDHEN, CDR2 SYDVKM. The chain's CDR3 is CASTIPGGSGNQPQHF. As DNA, the CDR3 is TGTGCCAGCACCATACCAGGGGGGTCAGGCAATCAGCCCCAGCATTTT.